The entry below gives a single T cell receptor beta chain sequence along with its context. The antigen this receptor binds is unknown. The record has no base qualities; no much larger clone is one base away. The CDR3 regions of human TCRbeta chains were subjected to immunosequencing. For the original study's pipeline: TCRs in the repertoires were compared against a reference library of SARS-CoV-2-specific TCRs that had been generated with the MIRA antigen-specificity platform. Breadth was defined as the fraction of unique TCRs that were SARS-CoV-2-associated. Depth was defined as the fraction of total T cells that were SARS-CoV-2-associated. Using the MIRA data, every spike-specific TCR was mapped to the spike region that the TCR reacted to and assigned to either a CD4 or a CD8 class. Log10-transformed breadth and depth values were compared by one-way ANOVA with Sidak's multiple comparisons tests. TCRdb stores this immuneACCESS table with in-frame sequences only. Part of the clones is absent; in the studies checked, under half of the shortfall reflects unresolved V genes, and no reason is known for the rest. Clonal size and the V and J genes are those of that table, whereas D and trimming came from the DNA. The sample table holds 75,000 to 90,000 clones, of which roughly 82% were seen once. Jointly, the top ten make up over 8% of the sample.

The record originates from a study of T cell responses to AZD1222 COVID-19 vaccine (dated by TCRdb to about 2021). Background for the entire study: Because spike-specific TCR depth and breadth did not differ between the two schedules, AZD1222 recipients who got a second dose at roughly 4 weeks were pooled with those who got a second dose at roughly 12 weeks. A total of 233 trial participants underwent TCR sequencing, of whom around 210 had received two doses of AZD1222 and around 25 had received two doses of the MenACWY control vaccine. Trial participants were enrolled by age into subgroups of 18-55, 56-69 and 70-plus years, and roughly 150, 30 and 60 TCR-sequenced participants, respectively, were included in these subgroups.

This sample's time point label indicates: baseline before first vaccination. Vaccinee samples came from UK trials COV001 and COV002, including a single-blind randomized controlled phase 2/3 trial of AZD1222 (ChAdOx1 nCoV-19) in healthy adults. Trial participant PBMC samples were collected at day 0 and day 28 after the second dose for TCRbeta chain sequencing. Study-wide conclusions, independent of this receptor: CD4 TCRs associated with the vaccine covered the entire spike protein, and the dominant responses were in regions 160-218 and 743-854. Reportedly, almost half of the unique spike-specific TCRs recognized epitopes lying outside the regions that are mutated in the B.1.351 and B.1.1.7 variants. Spike-specific TCR breadth and depth rose significantly after two AZD1222 doses compared with day 0 and with MenACWY recipients. Only 5 to 7 AZD1222 recipients were SARS-CoV-2 seropositive at baseline, limiting conclusions about previously exposed vaccinees. The 56-69-year group was small, and its depth increase did not reach significance, likely because of low power. No day 14 peak-response samples were available, so repertoires were characterized only after the peak T cell response. Most participants were white British and females outnumbered males, and the authors suggested that clonal diversity may have been underestimated.

Sequencing was performed on peripheral blood, taken on day 0 of AZD1222 vaccination. The TCR originated in an adult in good health.

The CDR3 region has the sequence CASSLGGTSATHTQYF. The base sequence is TGTGCCAGCAGCTTAGGCGGGACTAGCGCGACCCATACGCAGTATTTT. The sequence links TRBV7-6 to TRBJ2-3; 10 bases in the junction line up with TRBD2. The germline V gene supplies CDR1 SGHVS and CDR2 FNYEAQ. Ends trimmed: V by 1 base, J by 7 bases; bases unmatched to a gene: 8. The CDR3 goes from the cysteine to the phenylalanine over 16 residues. Only CDR3 DNA is held: 48 bases, read in frame from base 1. With the portions outside the CDR3 filled from the reference TRBV7-6 and TRBJ2-3 genes, the complete variable region becomes GAGVSQSPRYKVTKRGQDVALRCDPISGHVSLYWYRQALGQGPEFLTYFNYEAQQDKSGLPNDRFSAERPEGSISTLTIQRTEQRDSAMYRCASSLGGTSATHTQYFGPGTRLTVL.